The clone carrying this T cell receptor (beta chain) was counted ten times or more. An end of the junction does not agree with germline; a read error may underlie this. Germline values: CDR1 SGHRS, CDR2 YFSETQ. The CDR3 runs to 13 residues. Researchers made TCR beta libraries by using iRepertoire HTBI primers and running Arm-PCR on CDR3 regions. TCRdb recomputed calls from the multiplex PCR reads with MiXCR, one row per CDR3 protein. The data contain 530,000 or so distinct CDR3 sequences, about 14% of them singletons. Time point meaning: newly diagnosed GD, antithyroid drugs for less than 3 months. Generation of the TCR library employed RNA extracted from PBMCs. This specimen comes from a study of regulatory T cells in long-lasting Graves disease. These same records also appear under a second study, on T cells in Graves' hyperthyroidism and ophthalmopathy. That report adds: Patients counted as stable if ophthalmopathy did not develop within 18 months.

The chain joins TRBV5-1 to TRBJ1-5, with a possible D match to TRBD1 (6 bases). This material consisted of peripheral blood mononuclear cells (PBMCs), taken at new diagnosis, from a patient treated with antithyroid drugs. This TCR derives from a man aged 25-45 years with Graves disease. The CDR3 spells CASSLGGDQPQHF. DNA of the CDR3: TGTGCCAGCAGCTTAGGGGGGGATCAGCCCCAGCATTTT.